The clone carrying this TCR beta chain was counted many times. This entry is derived from a study of T cell repertoires in cytomegalovirus infection. Study background: Public TCR beta signature analysis indicated the presence of both CMV infection and matching HLA type.

TCRdb re-analysed the reads in MiXCR, keeping a single row per CDR3 protein. This sample carries just under 550,000 distinct CDR3 sequences, about 30% of them seen once, and the ten largest clones take about 13%. The sequence was obtained from a human donor in good health (CMV status not recorded). Some clones in this sample may be carry-over from other donors' samples. Sample: PBMCs.

Written as DNA, the CDR3 is TGTGCCAGCAGCCTAAGCGACACCGAACAAACCTTC. Its protein is CASSLSDTEQTF. V and J are TRBV7-9 and TRBJ1-2, with D hard to call. V lost 5 bases and J 14 bases, leaving 18 bases between the germline ends. The CDR3 contains 12 residues. Germline CDR1 and CDR2: SEHNR and FQNEAQ (reference sequence).